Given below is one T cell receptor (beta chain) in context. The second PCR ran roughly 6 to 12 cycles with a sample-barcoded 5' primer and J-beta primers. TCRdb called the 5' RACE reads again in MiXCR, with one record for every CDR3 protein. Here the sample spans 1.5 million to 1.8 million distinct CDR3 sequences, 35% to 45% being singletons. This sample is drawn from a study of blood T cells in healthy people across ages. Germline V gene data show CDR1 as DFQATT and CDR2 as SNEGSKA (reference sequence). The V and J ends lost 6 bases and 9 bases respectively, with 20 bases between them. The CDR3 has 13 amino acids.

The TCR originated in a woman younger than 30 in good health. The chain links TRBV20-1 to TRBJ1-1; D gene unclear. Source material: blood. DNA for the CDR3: TGCAGTGCCCCGTCCGAAGTAGGTACAAAAGCTTTCTTT. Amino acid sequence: CSAPSEVGTKAFF.